This is a list of T cell receptor beta chains from one sample in a study of PD-L1 blockade in urothelial cancer. TCRdb's copy holds only in-frame clones and misses some; the assay was immunoSEQ multiplex PCR. The sample shows tens of thousands of clones, almost 90% of them seen only once. Source: PBMCs, taken around atezolizumab (anti-PD-L1) treatment. These receptors all stem from a man in his 60s with urothelial cancer. Each CDR3 is given with its conserved first and last residue. A D gene is named only where the DNA matches it firmly. Where a row states a size, it is once, few, many or the class of an expanded clone; other rows omit it.

J gene: TRBJ1-2
clone size: .
D gene: TRBD1
V gene: TRBV28
CDR3 DNA: TGTGCCAGCAGTACAGGGGGCGAGGGAAGCTATGGCTACACCTTC
CDR3 protein: CASSTGGEGSYGYTF

J gene: TRBJ2-2
clone size: .
D gene: .
V gene: TRBV19
CDR3 DNA: TGTGCCAGTATGTGGGGGGCGAACACCGGGGAGCTGTTTTTT
CDR3 protein: CASMWGANTGELFF

J gene: TRBJ2-7
clone size: .
D gene: TRBD2
V gene: TRBV6-1
CDR3 DNA: TGTGCCAGCAGTGAACGACTAGCGGGGGCCACTTTTGACCCCTACGAGCAGTACTTC
CDR3 protein: CASSERLAGATFDPYEQYF

J gene: TRBJ2-7
clone size: .
D gene: .
V gene: TRBV6-1
CDR3 DNA: TGTGCCAGCAGTGAATTAGGAGGAGGGCCCAACGAGCAGTACTTC
CDR3 protein: CASSELGGGPNEQYF

J gene: TRBJ1-2
clone size: .
D gene: .
V gene: TRBV7-9
CDR3 DNA: TGTGCCAGCAGCTTAGGAACTGCCCCTGGCTACACCTTC
CDR3 protein: CASSLGTAPGYTF

J gene: TRBJ2-5
clone size: .
D gene: .
V gene: TRBV7-7
CDR3 DNA: TGTGCCAGCAGCTTAGACAGACATCAAGAGACCCAGTACTTC
CDR3 protein: CASSLDRHQETQYF

J gene: TRBJ2-3
clone size: .
D gene: .
V gene: TRBV5-1
CDR3 DNA: TGCGCCAGCAGCCCGGGCACAGATACGCAGTATTTT
CDR3 protein: CASSPGTDTQYF

J gene: TRBJ2-3
clone size: .
D gene: .
V gene: TRBV11-2
CDR3 DNA: TGTGCCAGCAGCTTAGGTTTTAGCGACACAGATACGCAGTATTTT
CDR3 protein: CASSLGFSDTDTQYF

J gene: TRBJ2-2
clone size: few
D gene: .
V gene: TRBV7-6
CDR3 DNA: TGTGCCAGCAGCCCGATGGGGCTACTGGTGAACACCGGGGAGCTGTTTTTT
CDR3 protein: CASSPMGLLVNTGELFF

J gene: TRBJ2-5
clone size: .
D gene: .
V gene: TRBV11-2
CDR3 DNA: TGTGCCAGCTCAGGCAGGGGTGAGACCCAGTACTTC
CDR3 protein: CASSGRGETQYF

J gene: TRBJ1-1
clone size: .
D gene: .
V gene: TRBV4-3
CDR3 DNA: TGCGCCAGCAGCCAAGCAGGGCGGGGTGAAGCTTTCTTT
CDR3 protein: CASSQAGRGEAFF

J gene: TRBJ1-1
clone size: .
D gene: .
V gene: TRBV7-2
CDR3 DNA: TGTGCCAGCAGTCCCCAAGCGGGAGGGTACACTGAAGCTTTCTTT
CDR3 protein: CASSPQAGGYTEAFF

J gene: TRBJ1-1
clone size: .
D gene: .
V gene: TRBV11-3
CDR3 DNA: TGTGCCAGCAGCCCGGCGGGGGTTAACACTGAAGCTTTCTTT
CDR3 protein: CASSPAGVNTEAFF

J gene: TRBJ2-2
clone size: .
D gene: .
V gene: TRBV7-6
CDR3 DNA: TGTGCCAGCAGCCCCCGACTCGGGGAGCTGTTTTTT
CDR3 protein: CASSPRLGELFF

J gene: TRBJ1-1
clone size: .
D gene: .
V gene: TRBV19
CDR3 DNA: TGTGCCAGTAAACAACTTGGGAGAGGAACTGAAGCTTTCTTT
CDR3 protein: CASKQLGRGTEAFF

J gene: TRBJ2-7
clone size: .
D gene: .
V gene: TRBV2
CDR3 DNA: TGTGCCAGCGTTGCAGGCCTCTCCTACGAGCAGTACTTC
CDR3 protein: CASVAGLSYEQYF

J gene: TRBJ2-3
clone size: few
D gene: .
V gene: TRBV4-2
CDR3 DNA: TGTGCCAGCAGCCAGGGCCTCCCAGATACGCAGTATTTT
CDR3 protein: CASSQGLPDTQYF

J gene: TRBJ2-3
clone size: .
D gene: TRBD2
V gene: TRBV13
CDR3 DNA: TGTGCCAGCAGCTTAGTTGGGACTAGCGGGAGGACGCAGTATTTT
CDR3 protein: CASSLVGTSGRTQYF

J gene: TRBJ1-5
clone size: once
D gene: .
V gene: TRBV6-4
CDR3 DNA: TGTGCCAGCAGTGAGGGCAGAAATCAGCCCCAGCATTTT
CDR3 protein: CASSEGRNQPQHF

J gene: TRBJ2-4
clone size: .
D gene: TRBD2
V gene: TRBV6-1
CDR3 DNA: TGTGCCAGCAGTGAGCGACCGGGACTAAGGGACATTCAGTACTTC
CDR3 protein: CASSERPGLRDIQYF

J gene: TRBJ2-5
clone size: .
D gene: .
V gene: TRBV7-9
CDR3 DNA: TGTGCCAGCAGCCCCTGGCGGGACCAAGAGACCCAGTACTTC
CDR3 protein: CASSPWRDQETQYF

J gene: TRBJ2-3
clone size: .
D gene: TRBD1
V gene: TRBV28
CDR3 DNA: TGTGCCAGCAGTTTAGGACAGGGACAAGCAGATACGCAGTATTTT
CDR3 protein: CASSLGQGQADTQYF

J gene: TRBJ1-2
clone size: .
D gene: TRBD1
V gene: TRBV6-5
CDR3 DNA: TGTGCCAGCAGGACGGGACAGAACTATGGCTACACCTTC
CDR3 protein: CASRTGQNYGYTF

J gene: TRBJ2-5
clone size: .
D gene: .
V gene: TRBV5-1
CDR3 DNA: TGCGCCAGCAGCTCACAGGCCCCAGAGACCCAGTACTTC
CDR3 protein: CASSSQAPETQYF

J gene: TRBJ1-1
clone size: .
D gene: .
V gene: TRBV4-1
CDR3 DNA: TGCGCCAGCAGGGGACAATTAAAGAACACTGAAGCTTTCTTT
CDR3 protein: CASRGQLKNTEAFF

J gene: TRBJ1-1
clone size: .
D gene: TRBD1
V gene: TRBV19
CDR3 DNA: TGTGCCAGTAGTCCCCGCCCCACAGGGGCCAGTTACACTGAAGCTTTCTTT
CDR3 protein: CASSPRPTGASYTEAFF

J gene: TRBJ1-1
clone size: .
D gene: .
V gene: TRBV20-1
CDR3 DNA: TGCAGTGCCCCGCGGGCTTTCTTT
CDR3 protein: CSAPRAFF

J gene: TRBJ2-5
clone size: .
D gene: .
V gene: TRBV15
CDR3 DNA: TGTGCCACCAGCAGAGTTCCAGCGGGAGAGACCCAGTACTTC
CDR3 protein: CATSRVPAGETQYF

J gene: TRBJ1-1
clone size: .
D gene: TRBD1
V gene: TRBV19
CDR3 DNA: TGTGCCAGTTCGTTACAGGGGGCGGGGAAAAACACTGAAGCTTTCTTT
CDR3 protein: CASSLQGAGKNTEAFF

J gene: TRBJ1-6
clone size: .
D gene: TRBD1
V gene: TRBV2
CDR3 DNA: TGTGCCATCGACAGGGAGCAATATAATTCACCCCTCCACTTT
CDR3 protein: CAIDREQYNSPLHF

J gene: TRBJ2-1
clone size: .
D gene: .
V gene: TRBV6-4
CDR3 DNA: TGTGCCAGCAGTGACACTAGCTACAATGAGCAGTTCTTC
CDR3 protein: CASSDTSYNEQFF

J gene: TRBJ1-5
clone size: once
D gene: .
V gene: TRBV6-5
CDR3 DNA: TGTGCCAGCAGTTACATGGAGGGCAATCAGCCCCAGCATTTT
CDR3 protein: CASSYMEGNQPQHF

J gene: TRBJ2-1
clone size: .
D gene: .
V gene: TRBV6-6
CDR3 DNA: TGTGCCATCTTTGTTGATGGCGAGCAGTTCTTC
CDR3 protein: CAIFVDGEQFF

J gene: TRBJ2-1
clone size: .
D gene: TRBD1
V gene: TRBV18
CDR3 DNA: TGTGCCAGCTCACCAGGACAGGGGGTGAACAATGAGCAGTTCTTC
CDR3 protein: CASSPGQGVNNEQFF

J gene: TRBJ2-7
clone size: once
D gene: TRBD2
V gene: TRBV7-2
CDR3 DNA: TGTGCCAGCAGCTTAGGTTCTAGCGGGCGAGAATGGTACGAGCAGTACTTC
CDR3 protein: CASSLGSSGREWYEQYF

J gene: TRBJ2-6
clone size: few
D gene: .
V gene: TRBV6-4
CDR3 DNA: TGTGCCAGCAGTCGGGGATCTGGGGCCAACGTCCTGACTTTC
CDR3 protein: CASSRGSGANVLTF

J gene: TRBJ1-3
clone size: .
D gene: .
V gene: TRBV19
CDR3 DNA: TGTGCCAGTAGTATCCGAGGATCGTCTGGAAACACCATATATTTT
CDR3 protein: CASSIRGSSGNTIYF

J gene: TRBJ2-5
clone size: .
D gene: TRBD1
V gene: TRBV6-1
CDR3 DNA: TGTGCCAGCCAGACAGGGAGAGGGGAGACCCAGTACTTC
CDR3 protein: CASQTGRGETQYF

J gene: TRBJ2-5
clone size: .
D gene: TRBD1
V gene: TRBV7-3
CDR3 DNA: TGTGCCAGCAGTCCTGGGACAGGGGGGGAGACCCAGTACTTC
CDR3 protein: CASSPGTGGETQYF

J gene: TRBJ2-1
clone size: .
D gene: TRBD1
V gene: TRBV4-1
CDR3 DNA: TGCGCCAGCAGTCTCATGACAGGGCAAAATGAGCAGTTCTTC
CDR3 protein: CASSLMTGQNEQFF

J gene: TRBJ2-3
clone size: .
D gene: .
V gene: TRBV28
CDR3 DNA: TGTGCCAGCAATGCGGTTTTGGGCACAGATACGCAGTATTTT
CDR3 protein: CASNAVLGTDTQYF

J gene: TRBJ2-4
clone size: .
D gene: TRBD1
V gene: TRBV7-2
CDR3 DNA: TGTGCCAGCAGCTCGGACAGGGAAGGGAACATTCAGTACTTC
CDR3 protein: CASSSDREGNIQYF

J gene: TRBJ1-2
clone size: .
D gene: .
V gene: TRBV10-3
CDR3 DNA: TGTGCCATCAGTGAGGACGGGAACTATGGCTACACCTTC
CDR3 protein: CAISEDGNYGYTF

J gene: TRBJ2-6
clone size: .
D gene: TRBD1
V gene: TRBV4-1
CDR3 DNA: TGCGCCAGCAGCCGATACTACCGGGACAGCGTGGTCTCTGGGGCCAACGTCCTGACTTTC
CDR3 protein: CASSRYYRDSVVSGANVLTF

J gene: TRBJ2-3
clone size: few
D gene: .
V gene: TRBV7-9
CDR3 DNA: TGTGCCAGCAGCCACTCTTCCACAGATACGCAGTATTTT
CDR3 protein: CASSHSSTDTQYF

J gene: TRBJ2-5
clone size: few
D gene: .
V gene: TRBV7-8
CDR3 DNA: TGTGCCAGCAGCTTAGCGGCGGGCTCAGGATATGAAACCCAAGAGACCCAGTACTTC
CDR3 protein: CASSLAAGSGYETQETQYF

J gene: TRBJ2-1
clone size: .
D gene: TRBD2
V gene: TRBV7-9
CDR3 DNA: TGTGCCAGCACTAGCGGGGCCTACAATGAGCAGTTCTTC
CDR3 protein: CASTSGAYNEQFF

J gene: TRBJ1-4
clone size: .
D gene: .
V gene: TRBV2
CDR3 DNA: TGTGCCAGCAGTGTCAGGGCCGCCAATGAAAAACTGTTTTTT
CDR3 protein: CASSVRAANEKLFF

J gene: TRBJ1-5
clone size: .
D gene: TRBD1
V gene: TRBV19
CDR3 DNA: TGTGCCAGTAGCCGAGGCCGGGACAGGGAAAATCAGCCCCAGCATTTT
CDR3 protein: CASSRGRDRENQPQHF

J gene: TRBJ2-2
clone size: .
D gene: .
V gene: TRBV2
CDR3 DNA: TGTGCCAGCAGTCAAGGGGAGATCACCGGGGAGCTGTTTTTT
CDR3 protein: CASSQGEITGELFF

J gene: TRBJ2-1
clone size: .
D gene: TRBD2
V gene: TRBV4-1
CDR3 DNA: TGCGCCAGCAGCCAAGAGGGACTAGCGTCCAATGAGCAGTTCTTC
CDR3 protein: CASSQEGLASNEQFF

J gene: TRBJ2-3
clone size: .
D gene: TRBD2
V gene: TRBV4-2
CDR3 DNA: TGTGCCAGCAGCCCAGGCATAGCGGGAGGGACGAGCACAGATACGCAGTATTTT
CDR3 protein: CASSPGIAGGTSTDTQYF

J gene: TRBJ2-5
clone size: medium-sized
D gene: TRBD2
V gene: TRBV15
CDR3 DNA: TGTGCCACCAGCAGAGGACTAGCGGGAGTAGAGACCCAGTACTTC
CDR3 protein: CATSRGLAGVETQYF

J gene: TRBJ2-5
clone size: .
D gene: TRBD1
V gene: TRBV11-2
CDR3 DNA: TGTGCCAGCAGATCTACGGGACAGGGGTGGAAAGAGACCCAGTACTTC
CDR3 protein: CASRSTGQGWKETQYF

J gene: TRBJ2-7
clone size: .
D gene: .
V gene: TRBV5-4
CDR3 DNA: TGTGCCAGCAGCTTGAAGGGGGGGAGCTCCTACGAGCAGTACTTC
CDR3 protein: CASSLKGGSSYEQYF

J gene: TRBJ1-6
clone size: .
D gene: TRBD1
V gene: TRBV5-6
CDR3 DNA: TGTGCCAGCAGTTCGGGACAGAGCTATAATTCACCCCTCCACTTT
CDR3 protein: CASSSGQSYNSPLHF

J gene: TRBJ1-2
clone size: .
D gene: .
V gene: TRBV6-6
CDR3 DNA: TGTGCCAGCAGTTACGCAGATCGGGAGAATAATGGCTACACCTTC
CDR3 protein: CASSYADRENNGYTF